This TCR beta chain was observed in a study of radiotherapy plus CTLA-4 blockade in lung cancer. Study as a whole: Objective responses were documented in about 18% of patients, with disease control in 25% to 35%.

Trimming took 0 bases from V and 3 from J, leaving 8 bases between them. From germline, CDR1 is LNHNV and CDR2 YYDKDF (reference sequence). This CDR3 has 14 residues. In the case of this clone: The antigen is not known.

Notes on the study in general: Reports state that early shifts in blood T cell clones, with interferon-beta, best predicted response. Tumor-origin TCR clones grew in blood after radiotherapy plus ipilimumab.

TCRdb's copy holds only in-frame clones and misses some; the assay was immunoSEQ multiplex PCR. The profile covers approximately 80,000 clones, with about 84% appearing a single time and about 0.79% taken by the ten largest. This sequence originates from a human donor with non-small cell lung cancer who had stable disease on radiotherapy plus ipilimumab. V and J are TRBV15 and TRBJ2-5; D not resolved. This specimen was peripheral blood, taken from a patient treated with radiotherapy plus ipilimumab. The chain's CDR3 is CATSRDSTEETQYF. The CDR3 nucleotides are TGTGCCACCAGCAGAGATTCTACCGAAGAGACCCAGTACTTC.